The clone carrying this T cell receptor (beta chain) has more than one count but fewer than ten. These data originate in a study of cytomegalovirus exposure and HLA in healthy donors. With 60 Vbeta and 13 Jbeta primers, the PCR was carried out. Assay: immunoSEQ multiplex PCR; the TCRdb copy retains only in-frame clones and omits some. The sample has about 95,000 clones; roughly four fifths are singletons. The CDR3 contains 16 residues. The ends were cut back, 4 bases at V and 3 bases at J, with 16 bases in the middle. The germline V gene has CDR1 SNHLY and CDR2 FYNNEI. This chain joins TRBV2 and TRBJ1-5, with D perhaps matching TRBD1 (6 bases). The receptor was derived from a man between 25 and 39 years old in good health and CMV-seropositive. The sequenced sample consisted of PBMCs. The CDR3 coding sequence is TGTGCCAGCAGTGCATACAGGGAGAGCAACAATCAGCCCCAGCATTTT. It yields the protein CASSAYRESNNQPQHF.